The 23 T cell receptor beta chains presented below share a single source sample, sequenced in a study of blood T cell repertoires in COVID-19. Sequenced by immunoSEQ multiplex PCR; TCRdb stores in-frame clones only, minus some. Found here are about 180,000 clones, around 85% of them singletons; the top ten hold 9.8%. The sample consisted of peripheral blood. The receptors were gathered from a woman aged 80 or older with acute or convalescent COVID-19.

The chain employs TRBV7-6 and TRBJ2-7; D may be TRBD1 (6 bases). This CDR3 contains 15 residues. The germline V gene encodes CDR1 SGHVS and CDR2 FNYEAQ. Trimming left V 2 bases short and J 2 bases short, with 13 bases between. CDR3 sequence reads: CASSLTGQSPYEQYF. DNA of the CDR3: TGTGCCAGCAGCTTAACAGGACAGTCCCCCTACGAGCAGTACTTC.

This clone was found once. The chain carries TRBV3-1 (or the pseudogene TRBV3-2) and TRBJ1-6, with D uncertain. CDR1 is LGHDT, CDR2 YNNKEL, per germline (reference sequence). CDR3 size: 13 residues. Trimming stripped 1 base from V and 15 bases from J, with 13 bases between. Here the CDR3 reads CASSQGMEGHLHF. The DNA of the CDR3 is TGTGCCAGCAGCCAAGGCATGGAGGGCCACCTCCACTTT.

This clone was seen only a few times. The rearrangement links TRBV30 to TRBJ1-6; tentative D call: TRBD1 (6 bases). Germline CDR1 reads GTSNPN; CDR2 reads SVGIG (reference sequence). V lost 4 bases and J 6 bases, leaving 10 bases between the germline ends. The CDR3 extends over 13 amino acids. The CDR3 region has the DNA TGTGCCTGGACAGGGGACGGTAATTCACCCCTCCACTTT. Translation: CAWTGDGNSPLHF.

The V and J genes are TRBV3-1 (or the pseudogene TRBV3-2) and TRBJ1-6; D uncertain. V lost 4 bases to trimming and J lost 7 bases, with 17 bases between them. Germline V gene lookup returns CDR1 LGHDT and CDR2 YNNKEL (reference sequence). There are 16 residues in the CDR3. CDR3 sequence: CASSPMVGQNNSPLHF. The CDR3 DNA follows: TGTGCCAGCAGCCCAATGGTGGGCCAGAACAATTCACCCCTCCACTTT.

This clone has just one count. The CDR3 reads CATSRGVAYEQYF. In nucleotides, the CDR3 is TGTGCCACCAGCAGGGGAGTAGCCTACGAGCAGTACTTC. The rearrangement joins TRBV15 to TRBJ2-7, with D possibly being TRBD2 (5 bases). CDR3 length: 13 amino acids. CDR1 LNHNV and CDR2 YYDKDF come from the germline V gene (reference sequence). Trimming cost V 3 bases and J 2 bases, with 8 bases left between them.

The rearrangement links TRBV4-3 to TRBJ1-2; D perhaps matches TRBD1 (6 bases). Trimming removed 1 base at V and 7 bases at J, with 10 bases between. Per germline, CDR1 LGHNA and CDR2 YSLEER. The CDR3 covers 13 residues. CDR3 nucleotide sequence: TGCGCCAGCAGCCAAGTGGCGGGGGCTGGCTACACCTTC. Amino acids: CASSQVAGAGYTF.

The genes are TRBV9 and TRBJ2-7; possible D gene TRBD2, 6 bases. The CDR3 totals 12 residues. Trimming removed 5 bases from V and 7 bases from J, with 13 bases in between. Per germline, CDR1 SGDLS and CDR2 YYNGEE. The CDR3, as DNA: TGTGCCAGCAGTCCTCTGGCGGGAGAGCAGTACTTC. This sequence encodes CASSPLAGEQYF.

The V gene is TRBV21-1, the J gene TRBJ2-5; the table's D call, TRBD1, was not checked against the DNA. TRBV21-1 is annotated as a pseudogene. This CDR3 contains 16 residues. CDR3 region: CASSSGTGGALETQYF. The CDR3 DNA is TGTGCCAGCAGCAGCGGGACAGGGGGCGCATTGGAGACCCAGTACTTC.

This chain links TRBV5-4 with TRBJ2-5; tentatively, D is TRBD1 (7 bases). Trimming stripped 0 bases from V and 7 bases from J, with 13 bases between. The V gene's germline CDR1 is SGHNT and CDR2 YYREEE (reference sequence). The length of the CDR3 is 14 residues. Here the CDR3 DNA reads TGTGCCAGCAGCTTGGGTATGGAGGGGGCGACCCAGTACTTC. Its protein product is CASSLGMEGATQYF.

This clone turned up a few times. The CDR3 is CASSPAYEQYF. The CDR3 DNA is TGTGCCAGCTCCCCCGCCTACGAGCAGTACTTC. This rearrangement joins TRBV18 to TRBJ2-7, with D uncertain. Germline-derived CDR1 and CDR2 are KGHSH and LQKENI. This CDR3 spans 11 amino acids. Trimming pared 6 bases from V and 2 bases from J, leaving 5 bases between. Variable domain in full (rest from reference TRBV18 and TRBJ2-7): NAGVMQNPRHLVRRRGQEARLRCSPMKGHSHVYWYRQLPEEGLKFMVYLQKENIIDESGMPKERFSAEFPKEGPSILRIQQVVRGDSAAYFCASSPAYEQYFGPGTRLTVT.

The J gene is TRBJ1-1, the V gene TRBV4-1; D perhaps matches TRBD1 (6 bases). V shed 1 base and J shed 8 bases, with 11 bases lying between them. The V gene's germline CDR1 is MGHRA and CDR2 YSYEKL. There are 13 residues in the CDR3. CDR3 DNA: TGCGCCAGCAGCCAAGTGGGGGCACTGGAAGCTTTCTTT. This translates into CASSQVGALEAFF.

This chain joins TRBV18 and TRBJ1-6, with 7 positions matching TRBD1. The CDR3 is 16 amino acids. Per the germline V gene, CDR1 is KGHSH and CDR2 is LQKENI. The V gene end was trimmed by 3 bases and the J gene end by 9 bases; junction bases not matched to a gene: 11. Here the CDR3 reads CASSPSGQAVSSPLHF. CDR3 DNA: TGTGCCAGCTCACCCTCCGGACAGGCGGTCTCTTCACCCCTCCACTTT.

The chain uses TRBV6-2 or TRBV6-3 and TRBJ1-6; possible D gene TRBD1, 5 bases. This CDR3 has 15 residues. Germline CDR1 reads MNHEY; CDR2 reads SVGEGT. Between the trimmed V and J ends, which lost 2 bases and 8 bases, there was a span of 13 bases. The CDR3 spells CASSYEEGRHSPLHF. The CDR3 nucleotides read TGTGCCAGCAGTTACGAAGAGGGGAGGCATTCACCCCTCCACTTT.

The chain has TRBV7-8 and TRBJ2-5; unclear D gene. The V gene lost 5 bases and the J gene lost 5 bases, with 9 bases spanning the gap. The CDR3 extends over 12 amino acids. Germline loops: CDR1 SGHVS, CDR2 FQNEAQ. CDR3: CASSRLAETQYF. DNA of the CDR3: TGTGCCAGCAGCCGCTTGGCCGAGACCCAGTACTTC.

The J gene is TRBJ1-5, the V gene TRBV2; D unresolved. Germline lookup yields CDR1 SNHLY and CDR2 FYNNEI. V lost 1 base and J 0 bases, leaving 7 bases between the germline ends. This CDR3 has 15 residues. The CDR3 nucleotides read TGTGCCAGCAGTGAAGAACAGTTTAGCAATCAGCCCCAGCATTTT. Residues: CASSEEQFSNQPQHF.

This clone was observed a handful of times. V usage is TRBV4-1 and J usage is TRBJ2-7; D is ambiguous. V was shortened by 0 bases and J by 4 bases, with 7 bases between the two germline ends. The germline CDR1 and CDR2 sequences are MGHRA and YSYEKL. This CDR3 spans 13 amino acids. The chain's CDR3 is CASSQEGVYEQYF. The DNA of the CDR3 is TGCGCCAGCAGCCAAGAAGGAGTTTACGAGCAGTACTTC.

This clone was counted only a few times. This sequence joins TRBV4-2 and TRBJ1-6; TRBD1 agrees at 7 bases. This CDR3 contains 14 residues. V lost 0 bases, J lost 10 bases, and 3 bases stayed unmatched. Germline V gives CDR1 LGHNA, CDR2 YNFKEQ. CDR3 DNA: TGTGCCAGCAGCCAAGAACAGGGGAGCTCACCCCTCCACTTT. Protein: CASSQEQGSSPLHF.

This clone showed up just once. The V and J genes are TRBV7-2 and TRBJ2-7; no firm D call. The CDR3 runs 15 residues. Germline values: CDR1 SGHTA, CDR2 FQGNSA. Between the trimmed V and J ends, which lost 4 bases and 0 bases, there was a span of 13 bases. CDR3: CASSSSGPLSYEQYF. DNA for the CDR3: TGTGCCAGCAGCTCTTCAGGCCCCCTCTCCTACGAGCAGTACTTC.

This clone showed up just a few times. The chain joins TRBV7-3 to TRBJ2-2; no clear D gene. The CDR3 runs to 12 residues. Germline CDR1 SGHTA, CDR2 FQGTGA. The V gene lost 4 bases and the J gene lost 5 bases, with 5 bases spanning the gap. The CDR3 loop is CASSSITGELFF. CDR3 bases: TGTGCCAGCAGCTCAATTACCGGGGAGCTGTTTTTT. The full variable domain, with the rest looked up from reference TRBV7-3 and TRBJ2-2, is GAGVSQTPSNKVTEKGKYVELRCDPISGHTALYWYRQSLGQGPEFLIYFQGTGAADDSGLPNDRFFAVRPEGSVSTLKIQRTERGDSAVYLCASSSITGELFFGEGSRLTVL.

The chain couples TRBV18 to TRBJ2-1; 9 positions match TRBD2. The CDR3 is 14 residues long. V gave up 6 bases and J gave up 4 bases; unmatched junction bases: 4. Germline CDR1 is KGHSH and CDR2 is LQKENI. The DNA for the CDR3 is TGTGCCAGCTCCACTAGCGGGCTATACAATGAGCAGTTCTTC. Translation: CASSTSGLYNEQFF.

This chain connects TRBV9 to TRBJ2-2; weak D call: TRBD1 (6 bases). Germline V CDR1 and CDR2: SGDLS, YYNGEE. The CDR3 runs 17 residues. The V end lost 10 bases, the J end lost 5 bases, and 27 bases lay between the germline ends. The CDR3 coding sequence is TGTGCCTCCCAGGGCCGTAGGTGGGGGCCGGGGACCGGGGAGCTGTTTTTT. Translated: CASQGRRWGPGTGELFF.

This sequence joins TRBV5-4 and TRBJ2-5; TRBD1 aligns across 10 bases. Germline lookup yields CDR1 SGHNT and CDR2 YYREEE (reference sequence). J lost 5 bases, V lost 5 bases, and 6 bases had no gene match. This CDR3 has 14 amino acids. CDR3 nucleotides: TGTGCCAGCAGTACGACAGGGGGCTGGGAGACCCAGTACTTC. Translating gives CASSTTGGWETQYF.

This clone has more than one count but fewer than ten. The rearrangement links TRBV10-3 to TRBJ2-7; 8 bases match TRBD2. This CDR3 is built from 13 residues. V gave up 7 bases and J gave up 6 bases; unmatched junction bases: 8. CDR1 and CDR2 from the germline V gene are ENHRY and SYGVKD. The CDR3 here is CAITSGSPPEQYF. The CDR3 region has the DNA TGTGCCATCACGAGCGGGAGTCCCCCCGAGCAGTACTTC.